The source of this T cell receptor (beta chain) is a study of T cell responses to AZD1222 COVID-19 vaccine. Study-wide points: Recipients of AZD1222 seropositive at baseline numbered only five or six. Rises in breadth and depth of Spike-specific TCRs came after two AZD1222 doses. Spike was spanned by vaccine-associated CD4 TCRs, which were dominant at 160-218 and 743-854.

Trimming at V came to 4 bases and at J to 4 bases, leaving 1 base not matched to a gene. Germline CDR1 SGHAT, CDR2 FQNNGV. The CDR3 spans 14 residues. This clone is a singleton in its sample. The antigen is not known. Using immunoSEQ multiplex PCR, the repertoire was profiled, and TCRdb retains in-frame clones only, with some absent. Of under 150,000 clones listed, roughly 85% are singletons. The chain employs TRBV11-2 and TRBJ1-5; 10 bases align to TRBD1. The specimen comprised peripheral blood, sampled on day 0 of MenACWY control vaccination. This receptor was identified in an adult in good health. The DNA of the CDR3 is TGTGCCAGCAGCTCGGGACAGGGGAATCAGCCCCAGCATTTT. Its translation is CASSSGQGNQPQHF.